This TCR beta chain is from a study of T cells expressing NK-cell markers (dated by TCRdb to 2020 to 2021). Some background on the complete study: Three sorted T-cell subsets (CD3+CD56+NKG2C+, CD3+CD56+NKG2C- and CD3+CD56-NKG2C+) from fewer than 10 donors had their TCR beta-chain repertoires profiled. Among the eight sequenced donors, seven were HCMV-seropositive and one was HCMV-seronegative. The study sequenced eight donors, all healthy volunteers chosen at random: three men and five women. The libraries were sequenced on Illumina HiSeq 2000/2500, MiSeq or NextSeq, producing 2 x 150 bp reads. The study at large found these results: Those dominant clonotypes were again the most abundant among CD3+CD56-NKG2C+ cells in a handful of donors, at about 25-60.1%. In more than five donors, the dominant CD3+CD56+NKG2C+ clonotypes ranked among the top 10 CD8+ clonotypes, making up 1.0-7.0% of CD8+ T cells. Whether the expanded NKG2C-expressing T cell clones were specific for HCMV antigens was left unclear.

Sequenced on an Illumina HiSeq 2000. The TCR beta cDNA libraries were made using 5'RACE template switching, a step that added both a universal primer site and unique molecular identifiers. Priming for cDNA synthesis came from the TCR beta constant segment, and two successive PCR amplification steps followed. As for the original processing: MIGEC handled demultiplexing of the reads and grouping by UMI, while MiTCR was used to assemble and quantify clonotypes. To remove erroneous sequences, TCR cDNA sequences were retained only when supported by two or more reads. Downstream repertoire analysis used the tcR package, and clonotypes were matched across fractions by CDR3 nucleotide sequence plus V segment. VDJmatch was used to annotate antigen specificity against VDJdb, with one amino acid substitution in CDR3 allowed. The reads went through TCRdb reprocessing, and each CDR3 protein sequence gets one entry with no DNA. The V and J calls were not made by the authors but by TCRdb's processing. For this sample, the table gives some 460,000 distinct CDR3 sequences. Together, the top ten hold roughly 1.4% of the sample.

The germline V gene supplies CDR1 SGHTA and CDR2 FQGNSA. There are 14 amino acids in the CDR3, from cysteine to phenylalanine inclusive. Only the protein sequence is given. HCMV-specific IgG was detected in serum with a commercial ELISA kit to determine HCMV serostatus. Peripheral blood mononuclear cells were isolated from blood by Ficoll density gradient centrifugation. A remark on this clonotype: Its binding antigen is unknown.

The sequenced sample consisted of blood T cells: a sorted CD56 or NKG2C T cell subset, CD4+ or CD8+ T cells, or bulk PBMC T cells (not recorded which). This receptor chain uses TRBV7-2 and TRBJ2-4; TCRdb returns TRBD2, unconfirmable since there is no DNA. The source of this sequence is a woman between 45 and 60 years old in good health. Donor details come from another sample of the same person, matched by shared clones. The CDR3 has the sequence CASSLAGTKVIQYF.